A single sample is the source of the 24 T cell receptor beta chains below, sequenced in a study of CD8 T cells in ankylosing spondylitis. Each CDR3 protein gets one entry after TCRdb re-called the 5' RACE reads with MiXCR. The repertoire holds 30,000 to 45,000 distinct CDR3 sequences, with 16% as singletons. The specimen sequenced was blood. The receptors shown here come from a male donor with ankylosing spondylitis or in good health (not recorded which).

This clonotype was counted between two and nine times. The V gene is TRBV7-2, the J gene TRBJ1-1; 8 bases fit TRBD1. Germline V lookup: CDR1 SGHTA, CDR2 FQGNSA. The CDR3 runs 14 residues. After removal of 6 bases from V and 6 bases from J, the junction contained 9 bases not matched to a gene. The CDR3 nucleotides are TGTGCCAGCAGTGCGGGACAGGTTAATTCTGAAGCTTTCTTT. The encoded protein is CASSAGQVNSEAFF.

The chain recombines TRBV27 with TRBJ1-4; D not certain. Germline V gene lookup returns CDR1 MNHEY and CDR2 SMNVEV (reference sequence). This CDR3 region has 14 residues. The V and J ends lost 5 bases and 2 bases respectively, with 9 bases between them. In DNA, the CDR3 is TGTGCCAGCAGTACGAGGTGGACTAATGAAAAACTGTTTTTT. This sequence encodes CASSTRWTNEKLFF.

This clonotype was seen a few times. The genes are TRBV6-2 or TRBV6-3 and TRBJ2-1; D call uncertain. This CDR3 region has 15 residues. V lost 4 bases, J lost 0 bases, and 10 bases lay in between. The V gene's germline CDR1 is MNHEY and CDR2 SVGEGT. The CDR3 protein is CASSWTGLSYNEQFF. The CDR3 DNA is TGTGCCAGCAGTTGGACCGGGCTCTCCTACAATGAGCAGTTCTTC.

This chain uses TRBV5-6 with TRBJ2-2; 10 positions agree with TRBD2. The J segment lost 7 bases and the V segment lost 2 bases, leaving 11 bases of the junction unmatched. This CDR3 is 17 amino acids long. The germline CDR1 and CDR2 sequences are SGHDT and YYEEEE. The CDR3 DNA reads TGTGCCAGCAGCTTAAAGCGGGAGGGCCCTTGGATCGGGGAGCTGTTTTTT. It translates to CASSLKREGPWIGELFF.

The J gene is TRBJ2-1, the V gene TRBV7-2; the D is unclear. The V gene's germline CDR1 is SGHTA and CDR2 FQGNSA. This CDR3 is 14 amino acids long. Trimming pared 3 bases from V and 6 bases from J, leaving 12 bases between. This chain's CDR3 is CASSFGVGPNEQFF. In nucleotides, the CDR3 is TGTGCCAGCAGCTTTGGGGTTGGCCCCAATGAGCAGTTCTTC. The full variable domain, with the rest looked up from reference TRBV7-2 and TRBJ2-1, is GAGVSQSPSNKVTEKGKDVELRCDPISGHTALYWYRQSLGQGLEFLIYFQGNSAPDKSGLPSDRFSAERTGGSVSTLTIQRTQQEDSAVYLCASSFGVGPNEQFFGPGTRLTVL.

This clonotype occurred a few times. CDR3: CASSLAAAGVEQYF. As DNA, the CDR3 is TGTGCCAGCAGCTTAGCCGCCGCGGGAGTGGAGCAGTACTTC. The chain links TRBV7-2 to TRBJ2-7; 7 nucleotides match TRBD2. Germline V gene lookup returns CDR1 SGHTA and CDR2 FQGNSA. This CDR3 region has 14 residues. The V segment lost 0 bases and the J segment 7 bases; nucleotides outside the gene matches: 6. The complete variable domain, with remaining parts taken from reference TRBV7-2 and TRBJ2-7, reads GAGVSQSPSNKVTEKGKDVELRCDPISGHTALYWYRQSLGQGLEFLIYFQGNSAPDKSGLPSDRFSAERTGGSVSTLTIQRTQQEDSAVYLCASSLAAAGVEQYFGPGTRLTVT.

This clonotype has ten or more counts. The V call is TRBV28, the J call TRBJ2-1; no definite D call. Between the trimmed V and J ends, which lost 3 bases and 5 bases, there was a span of 20 bases. The CDR3 covers 17 residues. The germline V gene has CDR1 MDHEN and CDR2 SYDVKM. The CDR3 protein is CASSFNGLHRVHNEQFF. As DNA, the CDR3 is TGTGCCAGCAGTTTCAACGGCCTACACCGGGTCCACAATGAGCAGTTCTTC.

The V and J genes are TRBV29-1 and TRBJ1-1; D not certain. CDR1 is SQVTM, CDR2 ANQGSEA, per germline. The CDR3 consists of 11 residues. V dropped 7 bases and J dropped 1 base, with 7 bases sitting between them. The CDR3 sequence: CSGHSNTEAFF. The DNA of the CDR3 is TGCAGCGGACACTCGAACACTGAAGCTTTCTTT.

This clonotype was observed a few times. A read error may account for a junction end that differs from germline. V usage is TRBV6-6 and J usage is TRBJ1-5; D perhaps matches TRBD1 (5 bases). The germline CDR1 and CDR2 sequences are MNHNY and SVGAGI (reference sequence). The CDR3 runs to 14 residues. CDR3 amino acids: CASSYPGSSQPQHF. As DNA, the CDR3 is TGTGCCAGCAGTTACCCAGGGAGCAGTCAGCCCCAGCATTTT.

This rearrangement joins TRBV7-9 to TRBJ1-5; D is undetermined. Germline V gene lookup returns CDR1 SEHNR and CDR2 FQNEAQ (reference sequence). The CDR3 has 12 residues. Trimming removed 1 base at V and 5 bases at J, with 3 bases between. The DNA of the CDR3 is TGTGCCAGCAGCTTAGACTATCAGCCCCAGCATTTT. Protein sequence: CASSLDYQPQHF.

V is TRBV13 and J is TRBJ2-2; maybe TRBD2 (6 bases). CDR1 is PRHDT, CDR2 FYEKMQ, per germline (reference sequence). The CDR3 extends over 16 amino acids. Trimming cost V 3 bases and J 1 base, with 12 bases left between them. CDR3 amino acids: CASSFPAGRNTGELFF. The CDR3 DNA reads TGTGCCAGCAGCTTTCCGGCGGGACGGAACACCGGGGAGCTGTTTTTT.

The chain couples TRBV2 to TRBJ2-3, with D possibly matching TRBD2 (5 bases). From germline, CDR1 is SNHLY and CDR2 FYNNEI. The CDR3 has 12 residues. V lost 5 bases to trimming and J lost 3 bases, with 6 bases between them. CDR3 DNA: TGTGCCAGCAGTAGGGAGACAGATACGCAGTATTTT. This translates into CASSRETDTQYF.

This clonotype was found a few times. The chain employs TRBV7-2 and TRBJ2-1; 9 bases match TRBD2. After removal of 8 bases from V and 7 bases from J, the junction contained 9 bases not matched to a gene. Germline-derived CDR1 and CDR2 are SGHTA and FQGNSA. The CDR3 runs to 14 residues. The CDR3 is CASGRRGGQNEQFF. The DNA of the CDR3 is TGTGCCAGCGGGAGGCGGGGGGGCCAGAATGAGCAGTTCTTC.

The chain has TRBV7-2 and TRBJ2-5, with TRBD2 matching 8 bases. V trimming: 3 bases; J trimming: 4 bases; junction bases outside the gene matches: 4. CDR3 size: 14 residues. The germline V gene encodes CDR1 SGHTA and CDR2 FQGNSA. The CDR3: CASSLGAGGETQYF. In nucleotides, the CDR3 is TGTGCCAGCAGCTTGGGCGCGGGGGGAGAGACCCAGTACTTC.

The J gene is TRBJ2-3, the V gene TRBV12-3 or TRBV12-4; 8 nucleotides agree with TRBD2. The trim removed 5 bases at V and 5 bases at J, leaving 18 bases unmatched. The CDR3 extends over 18 amino acids. CDR3 amino acids: CASSPRTLVGRAGDTQYF. CDR3 nucleotides: TGTGCCAGCAGTCCCCGAACGTTGGTCGGGAGGGCTGGAGATACGCAGTATTTT.

The gene calls are TRBV7-2 and TRBJ2-3; 7 positions match TRBD1. In germline, CDR1 is SGHTA, CDR2 FQGNSA. CDR3 length equals 14 residues. The J segment lost 5 bases and the V segment lost 5 bases, leaving 7 bases of the junction unmatched. The CDR3 here is CASSKDRYQDTQYF. The CDR3 DNA reads TGTGCCAGCAGCAAGGACAGGTATCAAGATACGCAGTATTTT. Full variable domain (outside the CDR3, taken from reference TRBV7-2 and TRBJ2-3): GAGVSQSPSNKVTEKGKDVELRCDPISGHTALYWYRQSLGQGLEFLIYFQGNSAPDKSGLPSDRFSAERTGGSVSTLTIQRTQQEDSAVYLCASSKDRYQDTQYFGPGTRLTVL.

The rearrangement links TRBV20-1 to TRBJ2-1; D perhaps matches TRBD1 (6 bases). The length of the CDR3 is 14 residues. Trimming pared 6 bases from V and 5 bases from J, leaving 17 bases between. CDR1 is DFQATT and CDR2 is SNEGSKA in the germline V gene (reference sequence). The CDR3 DNA reads TGCAGTGCCAGGCTGGGGGCTGGCCACAATGAGCAGTTCTTC. It specifies CSARLGAGHNEQFF.

In its sample, this clonotype was seen a few times. The genes are TRBV6-4 and TRBJ2-2, with TRBD1 identical over 8 bases. The CDR3 consists of 13 residues. From germline, CDR1 is MRHNA and CDR2 SNTAGT. The trim removed 6 bases at V and 6 bases at J, leaving 3 bases unmatched. DNA of the CDR3: TGTGCCAGCAGCGGACAGGGCTCCGGGGAGCTGTTTTTT. Encoded protein: CASSGQGSGELFF.

The J gene is TRBJ2-2, the V gene TRBV5-4; D is ambiguous. There are 14 residues in the CDR3. Germline V gene sequence: CDR1 SGHNT, CDR2 YYREEE (reference sequence). With 0 bases removed from V and 3 bases from J, the gap between germline ends came to 6 bases. The CDR3 DNA reads as TGTGCCAGCAGCTTGGGACCAGACACCGGGGAGCTGTTTTTT. It specifies CASSLGPDTGELFF.

The chain carries TRBV25-1 and TRBJ1-1; D might be TRBD1 (6 bases). V lost 0 bases to trimming and J lost 2 bases, with 10 bases between them. Germline V gene sequence: CDR1 MGHDK, CDR2 SYGVNS. The CDR3 length is 15 residues. The CDR3 DNA follows: TGTGCCAGCAGTGAATATCGGACAGTCAACACTGAAGCTTTCTTT. Its protein product is CASSEYRTVNTEAFF.

This rearrangement joins TRBV15 to TRBJ1-1; possible D gene TRBD1, 5 bases. The CDR3 consists of 15 residues. Deletions cut 2 bases from V and 1 base from J, with 11 bases between. Germline CDR1 and CDR2: LNHNV and YYDKDF (reference sequence). The CDR3 bases are TGTGCCACCAGCAGAAGGCACAGGTCGAACACTGAAGCTTTCTTT. This translates into CATSRRHRSNTEAFF.

This clonotype was detected a few times. The chain uses TRBV7-9 and TRBJ1-1, with a tentative D call TRBD1 (5 bases). Germline values: CDR1 SEHNR, CDR2 FQNEAQ (reference sequence). With 1 base removed from V and 8 bases from J, the gap between germline ends came to 17 bases. CDR3 size: 15 residues. The CDR3 sequence: CASSLGAGPELEAFF. The DNA of the CDR3 is TGTGCCAGCAGCTTAGGGGCAGGGCCAGAATTGGAAGCTTTCTTT.

J is TRBJ2-3 and V is TRBV6-5; D possibly corresponds to TRBD2 (6 bases). In germline, CDR1 is MNHEY, CDR2 SVGAGI. This CDR3 is built from 17 residues. V was shortened by 2 bases and J by 8 bases, with 23 bases between the two germline ends. Written as DNA, the CDR3 is TGTGCCAGCAGTTACGGGGCGGGACCCTCCCCTGGAGCTACGCAGTATTTT. The encoded protein is CASSYGAGPSPGATQYF.

The gene calls are TRBV20-1 and TRBJ2-1; D possibly matches TRBD1 or TRBD2 (5 bases each). V was shortened by 3 bases and J by 12 bases, with 24 bases between the two germline ends. Germline V gene lookup returns CDR1 DFQATT and CDR2 SNEGSKA (reference sequence). CDR3 length: 15 amino acids. CDR3: CSASPERAGAARQFF. CDR3 DNA: TGCAGTGCTAGCCCTGAACGGGCCGGGGCAGCAAGGCAGTTCTTC.